A single sample gave rise to the 4 T cell receptor beta chains below, sequenced in a study of blood T cell repertoires in COVID-19. Here immunoSEQ multiplex PCR was the method, and the copy in TCRdb shows in-frame clones only, minus some. The table lists approximately 170,000 clones, roughly four fifths of them singletons. The specimen sequenced was PBMCs or T cells enriched from blood (not recorded which). All receptors derive from a man aged 50-59 years who had recovered from COVID-19.

This clone was picked up a small number of times. The CDR3 sequence: CASSPGQGNYEQYF. For the CDR3, the DNA is TGTGCCAGCAGTCCGGGACAGGGAAACTACGAGCAGTACTTC. This sequence joins TRBV11-3 and TRBJ2-7, with 9 nucleotides matching TRBD1. The length of the CDR3 is 14 residues. Losses at the gene ends were 6 bases for V and 3 bases for J; bases not matched to a gene: 6. Germline assignment: CDR1 SGHNT and CDR2 YENEEA.

The chain links TRBV5-1 to TRBJ1-4, with 7 bases that match TRBD1. Germline CDR1 is SGHRS and CDR2 is YFSETQ. V lost 0 bases, J lost 0 bases, and 8 bases stayed unmatched. This CDR3 has 18 amino acids. CDR3 bases: TGCGCCAGCAGCTTGGATCCAGGGGGGCCTGCAACTAATGAAAAACTGTTTTTT. Amino acid sequence: CASSLDPGGPATNEKLFF.

Comments on this clone: Distinct nucleotide sequences in the sample also encode this CDR3. The chain has TRBV28 and TRBJ1-4; D perhaps matches TRBD1 (5 bases). Deletions cut 2 bases from V and 7 bases from J, with 8 bases between. CDR3 length: 13 amino acids. The germline V gene has CDR1 MDHEN and CDR2 SYDVKM. CDR3 in DNA: TGTGCCAGCAGTTTAGGGGGAGGTGAAAAACTGTTTTTT. Its protein is CASSLGGGEKLFF. Supplemented by reference TRBV28 and TRBJ1-4, the full variable domain reads DVKVTQSSRYLVKRTGEKVFLECVQDMDHENMFWYRQDPGLGLRLIYFSYDVKMKEKGDIPEGYSVSREKKERFSLILESASTNQTSMYLCASSLGGGEKLFFGSGTQLSVL.

The chain employs TRBV7-9 and TRBJ1-1; unclear D gene. Germline CDR1 SEHNR, CDR2 FQNEAQ (reference sequence). Trimming cost V 5 bases and J 0 bases, with 16 bases left between them. The CDR3 consists of 16 residues. In DNA, the CDR3 is TGTGCCAGCAGCCCGGCCGCAAGAGACATGAACACTGAAGCTTTCTTT. It translates to CASSPAARDMNTEAFF.